These 32 T cell receptor beta chains share one sample of origin, sequenced in a study of Graves' ophthalmopathy and Graves' hyperthyroidism. The study amplified TCR beta CDR3 regions using RNA transcripts. In the first round, RT-PCR was carried out with HTBI primers, and a multiplex PCR formed the second round. TCRdb reprocessed the multiplex PCR reads with MiXCR, giving one entry per CDR3 protein. The sample lists about 480,000 distinct CDR3 sequences, around 15% occurring once. Sequencing was performed on blood. These receptors were taken from a woman in her thirties with Graves' ophthalmopathy.

This clonotype has at least ten counts. The genes are TRBV6-2 or TRBV6-3 and TRBJ1-3; TRBD1 is a possible D gene (5 bases). The CDR3 is made up of 18 amino acids. The V gene lost 7 bases and the J gene lost 0 bases, with 22 bases spanning the gap. Germline lookup yields CDR1 MNHEY and CDR2 SVGEGT. The DNA for the CDR3 is TGTGCCAGCACCCCCAGTCGTATAGGGACCCTCTCTGGAAACACCATATATTTT. It codes for CASTPSRIGTLSGNTIYF.

Only a few counts were recorded for this clonotype. The chain's CDR3 is CASSGLGARTEAFF. CDR3 in DNA: TGTGCCAGCAGCGGGCTGGGGGCGCGCACTGAAGCTTTCTTT. The chain joins TRBV11-1 to TRBJ1-1, with D maybe TRBD1 (6 bases). Germline loops: CDR1 SGHAT, CDR2 FQDESV (reference sequence). The V gene lost 5 bases and the J gene lost 4 bases, with 14 bases spanning the gap. CDR3 length: 14 residues.

This clonotype was found many times. This sequence joins TRBV12-3 or TRBV12-4 and TRBJ2-7, with 8 positions matching TRBD2. This CDR3 has 15 residues. The V gene end was trimmed by 10 bases and the J gene end by 8 bases; junction bases not matched to a gene: 19. CDR3 sequence: CATTSGGGAAWQQYF. The DNA of the CDR3 is TGTGCCACCACATCGGGAGGGGGGGCGGCATGGCAGCAGTACTTC.

J is TRBJ1-2 and V is TRBV11-2; TRBD1 matches 7 bases. Germline-derived CDR1 and CDR2 are SGHAT and FQNNGV. J was trimmed by 6 bases and V by 0 bases; bases with no gene match: 10. The CDR3 is 16 amino acids. CDR3 nucleotides: TGTGCCAGCAGCTTAGATCAGGGACAGCAACTTCATGGCTACACCTTC. Translation: CASSLDQGQQLHGYTF.

The V gene is TRBV30, the J gene TRBJ1-2; a possible D gene is TRBD1 (5 bases). CDR1 is GTSNPN, CDR2 SVGIG, per germline (reference sequence). The CDR3 spans 13 residues. The V end was cut by 2 bases, the J end by 2 bases, with 9 bases between. CDR3 residues: CAWSHDSNYGYTF. CDR3 sequence (DNA): TGTGCCTGGAGTCACGACAGCAACTATGGCTACACCTTC.

This clonotype was recorded many times. The chain is built from TRBV19 and TRBJ1-2; TRBD1 is a possible D gene (6 bases). The CDR3 has 12 amino acids. The germline gives CDR1 LNHDA, CDR2 SQIVND (reference sequence). V lost 5 bases and J 4 bases, leaving 8 bases between the germline ends. CDR3 bases: TGTGCCAGTAGTGGACAGACCTATGGCTACACCTTC. It specifies CASSGQTYGYTF.

This clonotype turned up a few times. The CDR3 region has the DNA TGTGCCAGCTCACCTACTCGGAGGGATGTTGAAGCTTTCTTT. It yields the protein CASSPTRRDVEAFF. J is TRBJ1-1 and V is TRBV18; D gene ambiguous. The CDR3 length is 14 residues. V was trimmed by 3 bases and J by 7 bases, leaving 15 bases between them. Germline CDR1 reads KGHSH; CDR2 reads LQKENI.

Ten or more counts support this clonotype. The chain employs TRBV27 and TRBJ2-5; D is undetermined. The germline V gene has CDR1 MNHEY and CDR2 SMNVEV (reference sequence). V lost 3 bases and J lost 6, with 8 bases in between. CDR3 size: 12 residues. The CDR3 reads CASSFSQKTQYF. CDR3 nucleotide sequence: TGTGCCAGCAGTTTTTCACAAAAGACCCAGTACTTC.

This clonotype was recorded at least ten times. The chain joins TRBV10-1 to TRBJ2-5; possible D gene TRBD2, 7 bases. This CDR3 is built from 14 residues. Germline-derived CDR1 and CDR2 are WNHNN and SYGVQD (reference sequence). Between the trimmed V and J ends, which lost 3 bases and 4 bases, there was a span of 12 bases. The CDR3 reads CASSDGGRGETQYF. The CDR3 region has the DNA TGCGCCAGCAGTGACGGGGGGCGCGGAGAGACCCAGTACTTC.

This clonotype was counted at least ten times. The genes are TRBV6-5 and TRBJ1-6; D might be TRBD1 (5 bases). The CDR3 contains 15 residues. Trimming shortened V by 5 bases and J by 5 bases, and 13 bases separated the two germline ends. In germline, CDR1 is MNHEY, CDR2 SVGAGI. The CDR3 loop reads CASSTNRQNNSPLHF. CDR3 nucleotide sequence: TGTGCCAGCAGTACTAACAGGCAGAATAATTCACCCCTCCACTTT.

V usage is TRBV30 and J usage is TRBJ2-2; 12 bases are a match to TRBD2. The V segment lost 5 bases and the J segment 4 bases; nucleotides outside the gene matches: 2. Germline V gene sequence: CDR1 GTSNPN, CDR2 SVGIG (reference sequence). The CDR3 has 14 amino acids. The CDR3 region is CAWASGRATGELFF. Written as DNA, the CDR3 is TGTGCCTGGGCTAGCGGGAGGGCCACCGGGGAGCTGTTTTTT.

This clonotype was found many times. The chain is built from TRBV6-1 and TRBJ1-5; D uncertain. V gave up 6 bases and J gave up 2 bases, with 14 bases separating them. Per germline, CDR1 MNHNS and CDR2 SASEGT. This CDR3 spans 15 amino acids. DNA for the CDR3: TGTGCCAGCAGCCGGGCGACTGGTGGCAATCAGCCCCAGCATTTT. Amino acids: CASSRATGGNQPQHF.

A few counts support this clonotype. DNA for the CDR3: TGTGCCAGCAGTTTTTCCCCCGGGGTACAGACGTTAAACATTCAGTACTTC. Encoded protein: CASSFSPGVQTLNIQYF. V usage is TRBV12-3 or TRBV12-4 and J usage is TRBJ2-4; D perhaps matches TRBD2 (5 bases). The CDR3 covers 17 residues. V was shortened by 3 bases and J by 6 bases, with 21 bases between the two germline ends.

This clonotype was observed a few times. V is TRBV3-1 and J is TRBJ2-7; tentative D call: TRBD2 (6 bases). Germline V gene lookup returns CDR1 LGHDT and CDR2 YNNKEL (reference sequence). V was clipped by 4 bases and J by 0 bases, with 16 bases between them. The CDR3 has 16 amino acids. Written as DNA, the CDR3 is TGTGCCAGCAGCCCTTTGGGGCTAGCGAGCTCCTACGAGCAGTACTTC. Protein sequence: CASSPLGLASSYEQYF.

This clonotype has at least ten counts. The chain links TRBV6-1 to TRBJ1-2; no firm D call. CDR3 size: 14 residues. Trimming pared 2 bases from V and 2 bases from J, leaving 9 bases between. Per the germline V gene, CDR1 is MNHNS and CDR2 is SASEGT. CDR3 amino acids: CASSESGGNYGYTF. CDR3 DNA: TGTGCCAGCAGTGAATCCGGCGGAAACTATGGCTACACCTTC.

The sample holds many counts of this clonotype. The chain uses TRBV2 and TRBJ2-2; a possible D gene is TRBD2 (6 bases). V was trimmed by 9 bases and J by 3 bases, leaving 8 bases between them. The CDR3 loop spans 12 amino acids. Germline CDR1 and CDR2: SNHLY and FYNNEI. CDR3 loop: CASQRDTGELFF. CDR3 DNA sequence: TGTGCCAGTCAGCGGGACACCGGGGAGCTGTTTTTT.

This chain uses TRBV28 with TRBJ2-7; 8 bases are shared with TRBD1. This CDR3 has 16 amino acids. The germline V gene has CDR1 MDHEN and CDR2 SYDVKM. Trimming removed 5 bases from V and 0 bases from J; junction bases left unmatched: 9. The CDR3 nucleotides are TGTGCCAGCAGTCCGAGGGGGACAGGATTCTCCTACGAGCAGTACTTC. It specifies CASSPRGTGFSYEQYF.

This clonotype was detected many times. This chain uses TRBV6-2 or TRBV6-3 with TRBJ2-5; D unclear. Germline CDR1 and CDR2: MNHEY and SVGEGT. The CDR3 sequence is 12 residues long. V shed 7 bases and J shed 1 base, with 7 bases lying between them. DNA of the CDR3: TGTGCCAGCACAGGTCCCCAAGAGACCCAGTACTTC. Protein product: CASTGPQETQYF.

This clonotype has at least ten counts. The chain has TRBV12-3 or TRBV12-4 and TRBJ1-1; 7 nucleotides align to TRBD1. V gave up 6 bases and J gave up 4 bases; unmatched junction bases: 5. The CDR3 runs to 13 residues. The CDR3 DNA follows: TGTGCCAGCAGACAGGGGACCGTCACTGAAGCTTTCTTT. Translation: CASRQGTVTEAFF.

This clonotype was counted at least ten times. The chain is built from TRBV2 and TRBJ1-2; D not resolved. Trimming removed 3 bases at V and 8 bases at J, with 13 bases between. From germline, CDR1 is SNHLY and CDR2 FYNNEI. CDR3 length: 13 residues. In nucleotides, the CDR3 is TGTGCCAGCAGTGATCGACATGGCAAAGGCTACACCTTC. It is translated as CASSDRHGKGYTF.

Many counts were recorded for this clonotype. The chain recombines TRBV20-1 with TRBJ2-7, with 9 bases identical to TRBD2. The CDR3 is 14 amino acids. The V and J ends lost 6 bases and 0 bases, in that order; junction bases with no gene match: 6. CDR1 and CDR2 from the germline V gene are DFQATT and SNEGSKA (reference sequence). The CDR3 nucleotides read TGCAGTGCCCCCGCTAGCGGGAACTCCTACGAGCAGTACTTC. As protein: CSAPASGNSYEQYF.

In the case of this clonotype: The junction departs from the called germline gene at one end, perhaps through a read error. The genes are TRBV5-6 and TRBJ1-1; unclear D gene. Germline V CDR1 and CDR2: SGHDT, YYEEEE. This CDR3 spans 14 amino acids. The CDR3 region is CACSFKERGTEAFF. The CDR3 nucleotides read TGTGCCTGCAGCTTCAAGGAGAGAGGAACTGAAGCTTTCTTT.

Many counts were recorded for this clonotype. The rearrangement links TRBV6-1 to TRBJ2-2; unclear D gene. The CDR3 is made up of 15 amino acids. Trimming left V 3 bases short and J 4 bases short, with 12 bases between. Germline V gene sequence: CDR1 MNHNS, CDR2 SASEGT. CDR3 nucleotides: TGTGCCAGCAGTGAGTGGCAAAGTGGCACCGGGGAGCTGTTTTTT. Encoded protein: CASSEWQSGTGELFF.

This clonotype has at least ten counts. In DNA form, the CDR3 reads TGTGCCAGCAGTCTTATAGCGGGGGGCGGGGTCACCGGGGAGCTGTTTTTT. It yields the protein CASSLIAGGGVTGELFF. J is TRBJ2-2 and V is TRBV12-3 or TRBV12-4; 10 nucleotides agree with TRBD2. V gave up 5 bases and J gave up 4 bases; unmatched junction bases: 10. The CDR3 is 17 residues long.

This clonotype has a count of ten or more. The rearrangement joins TRBV5-5 to TRBJ2-5; no reliable D call. The CDR3 extends over 15 amino acids. V lost 4 bases and J 4 bases, leaving 17 bases between the germline ends. Per germline, CDR1 SGHKS and CDR2 YYEKEE (reference sequence). The DNA for the CDR3 is TGTGCCAGCAGCCTCACTGGGTCCATCTTAGAGACCCAGTACTTC. Its protein is CASSLTGSILETQYF.

This clonotype was recorded at least ten times. This rearrangement joins TRBV28 to TRBJ1-1; 8 bases are a match to TRBD1. This CDR3 has 14 residues. The J segment lost 5 bases and the V segment lost 7 bases, leaving 9 bases of the junction unmatched. Germline values: CDR1 MDHEN, CDR2 SYDVKM. The CDR3, as DNA: TGTGCCAGCAACTGGTACAGGGGGGGTACTGAAGCTTTCTTT. Translated, it gives CASNWYRGGTEAFF.

This clonotype has ten or more counts. The chain employs TRBV11-2 and TRBJ2-5, with D perhaps matching TRBD1 (5 bases). Trimming took off 5 bases at V and 5 bases at J, with 12 bases between the two ends. CDR1 is SGHAT, CDR2 FQNNGV, per germline. The CDR3 has 13 amino acids. In DNA form, the CDR3 reads TGTGCCAGCAGCCGACAGCCTTGGGAGACCCAGTACTTC. This gives the protein CASSRQPWETQYF.

This clonotype was counted many times. J is TRBJ2-5 and V is TRBV9; 8 nucleotides match TRBD2. The CDR3 is 14 residues long. Germline V gene data show CDR1 as SGDLS and CDR2 as YYNGEE. Germline trimming cut 3 bases from V and 1 base from J; bases unmatched to any gene: 2. In DNA form, the CDR3 reads TGTGCCAGCAGCGGAGGGACTAGCCAAGAGACCCAGTACTTC. This gives the protein CASSGGTSQETQYF. The full variable domain, completed using reference TRBV9 and TRBJ2-5, is DSGVTQTPKHLITATGQRVTLRCSPRSGDLSVYWYQQSLDQGLQFLIQYYNGEERAKGNILERFSAQQFPDLHSELNLSSLELGDSALYFCASSGGTSQETQYFGPGTRLLVL.

This clonotype has a count of ten or more. V and J are TRBV7-8 and TRBJ2-5; D not certain. Looked up from germline, CDR1 is SGHVS and CDR2 is FQNEAQ. This CDR3 region has 14 residues. Trimming pared 1 base from V and 4 bases from J, leaving 10 bases between. The CDR3 loop reads CASSLEAPRETQYF. The CDR3 DNA reads TGTGCCAGCAGCTTAGAGGCCCCTCGAGAGACCCAGTACTTC.

This clonotype was seen at least ten times. A much larger clone differs from this one at a single base, so this may be a read error. V is TRBV6-1 and J is TRBJ1-1; maybe TRBD1 (6 bases). CDR1 is MNHNS, CDR2 SASEGT, per germline. V was cut by 7 bases and J by 4 bases, with 19 bases left in between. The CDR3 loop spans 15 amino acids. CDR3: CASTRIGGRVTEAFF. CDR3 nucleotides: TGTGCCAGCACTCGAATCGGGGGCAGGGTCACTGAAGCTTTCTTT.

This clonotype was observed many times. V usage is TRBV12-3 or TRBV12-4 and J usage is TRBJ1-2, with D uncertain. The CDR3 is made up of 12 amino acids. V was shortened by 8 bases and J by 6 bases, with 13 bases between the two germline ends. The CDR3 bases are TGTGCCAGCCGGCTGGGGTGGGATGGCTACACCTTC. The encoded protein is CASRLGWDGYTF.

The rearrangement links TRBV5-5 to TRBJ2-2, with a tentative D call TRBD1 (6 bases). V was shortened by 4 bases and J by 6 bases, with 16 bases between the two germline ends. The CDR3 has 15 residues. Germline loops: CDR1 SGHKS, CDR2 YYEKEE (reference sequence). As DNA, the CDR3 is TGTGCCAGCAGCCCCCAGATCAAGGGGGCCGGGGAGCTGTTTTTT. Translation: CASSPQIKGAGELFF.